This is a list of T cell receptor beta chains from one sample in a study of T cell repertoires in cytomegalovirus infection. TCRdb reprocessed the reads with MiXCR, giving one entry per CDR3 protein. This table holds roughly 280,000 distinct CDR3 sequences, 22% found once. No cognate antigen is known for these TCRs. Source: cultured PBMCs, taken from culture after CMV antigen stimulation. The source is a human donor in good health (CMV status not recorded). Some clones in this sample may be carry-over from other donors' samples. Both conserved end residues are part of each CDR3. A D gene is named only where the DNA matches it firmly. Not all rows give a size; the values are once, few, many and, for expanded clones, a class.

abundance	v_gene	j_gene	d_gene	CDR3nt	CDR3aa
.	TRBV18	TRBJ1-1	.	TGTGCCAGCTCACCACCGGGCAGAAGGGAAGCTTTCTTT	CASSPPGRREAFF
.	TRBV29-1	TRBJ1-1	TRBD1	TGCAGCGTCGACACTTGGGACAGGATGAACACTGAAGCTTTCTTT	CSVDTWDRMNTEAFF
.	TRBV28	TRBJ2-3	.	TGTGCCAGCAGTTTATATCTCCCGGTGGGGCACCTGAGCACAGATACGCAGTATTTT	CASSLYLPVGHLSTDTQYF
medium-sized	TRBV12-3/TRBV12-4	TRBJ1-3	.	TGTGCCAGCGGCACCGGAAACACCATATATTTT	CASGTGNTIYF
once	TRBV7-4	TRBJ2-1	.	TGTGCCAGCAGCTTAGGGGCAGGGGTAGGAGGAGGGTACAATGAGCAGTTCTTC	CASSLGAGVGGGYNEQFF
few	TRBV5-8	TRBJ1-5	.	TGTGCCAGCAGCTCCTTCATCGGTCAGCCCCAGCATTTT	CASSSFIGQPQHF
once	TRBV18	TRBJ1-5	.	TGTGCCAGCTCACCACCTTCCGCCCGCAGAAATCAGCCCCAGCATTTT	CASSPPSARRNQPQHF
few	TRBV11-3	TRBJ2-5	TRBD2	TGTGCCAGCAGCTTGGGACTAGCGGGAGTTCGTGAGACCCAGTACTTC	CASSLGLAGVRETQYF
.	TRBV28	TRBJ1-1	.	TGTGCCAGCAGCCGACTCAGGGACATCGGATGGAACACTGAAGCTTTCTTT	CASSRLRDIGWNTEAFF
.	TRBV20-1	TRBJ2-1	TRBD1	TGCAGTGCTAGAGATCGACAGGGGGCAGATGAGCAGTTCTTC	CSARDRQGADEQFF
.	TRBV10-3	TRBJ2-2	.	TGTGCCATCCGCGGGATGACGAACACCGGGGAGCTGTTTTTT	CAIRGMTNTGELFF
once	TRBV20-1	TRBJ2-5	.	TGCAGTGCTACCATTCCATGGGGTGAAGAGACCCAGTACTTC	CSATIPWGEETQYF
.	TRBV5-1	TRBJ2-5	.	TGCGCCAGCAGCTTAAGGGGGACGTACCAAGAGACCCAGTACTTC	CASSLRGTYQETQYF
.	TRBV28	TRBJ2-7	.	TGTGCCAGCAGTTCCCATTCGGCTACTCTTTCTCAGGGGCAGTACTTC	CASSSHSATLSQGQYF
few	TRBV7-3	TRBJ2-5	TRBD2	TGTGCCAGCAGCTTAATAGTGGCGGGGGGGTCAGAGACCCAGTACTTC	CASSLIVAGGSETQYF
few	TRBV4-1	TRBJ1-1	TRBD1	TGCGCCAGCAGCCAAGACCCTACAGGGGCGAGCACTGAAGCTTTCTTT	CASSQDPTGASTEAFF
.	TRBV11-2	TRBJ2-4	.	TGTGCCAGCAGCTTAGCCCCCGGTACTCAAGGGATTCAGTACTTC	CASSLAPGTQGIQYF
many	TRBV15	TRBJ1-1	.	TGTGCCACCAGCAGTGGGGCGGGGGGGGTGGACACTGAAGCTTTCTTT	CATSSGAGGVDTEAFF
many	TRBV7-2	TRBJ2-5	.	TGTGCCAGCAGCATACTCCACCAAGAGACCCAGTACTTC	CASSILHQETQYF
few	TRBV25-1	TRBJ1-1	.	TGTGCCAGCAACCTAGGCACCAGGGGCACTGAAGCTTTCTTT	CASNLGTRGTEAFF
.	TRBV11-3	TRBJ1-2	TRBD1	TGTGCCAGCAGCTCGACAGGGGCGCGGGGGTATGGCTACACCTTC	CASSSTGARGYGYTF
many	TRBV7-2	TRBJ2-1	.	TGTGCCAGCATTTGGGATGGCGCAAACTCCTACAATGAGCAGTTCTTC	CASIWDGANSYNEQFF
many	TRBV7-2	TRBJ1-1	TRBD1	TGTGCCAGCAGCTCCCAACTGGACAGGCCAAACACTGAAGCTTTCTTT	CASSSQLDRPNTEAFF
many	TRBV14	TRBJ2-1	.	TGTGCCAGCAGCCAAGGGACAGGGAGGGTGGAAGATGAGCAGTTCTTC	CASSQGTGRVEDEQFF
few	TRBV29-1	TRBJ1-5	TRBD1	TGCAGCGTTGAAGTGAAGGGACAGAACCTGGGCAATCAGCCCCAGCATTTT	CSVEVKGQNLGNQPQHF
few	TRBV11-2	TRBJ1-2	.	TGTGCCAGCAGCCTCGGAGCTTCCGGGACTAACTATGGCTACACCTTC	CASSLGASGTNYGYTF
few	TRBV29-1	TRBJ2-7	.	TGCAGCGCCCAACCGGGACACTCCTACGAGCAGTACTTC	CSAQPGHSYEQYF
few	TRBV7-8	TRBJ2-7	.	TGTGCCAGCAGCTTAGGCGTCAACGCAGGGGACCACGAGCAGTACTTC	CASSLGVNAGDHEQYF
few	TRBV20-1	TRBJ1-4	TRBD1	TGCAGTGCCCCCGACAGGGGGGGTACAACTAATGAAAAACTGTTTTTT	CSAPDRGGTTNEKLFF
few	TRBV29-1	TRBJ2-6	TRBD1	TGCAGCGTCACAGGGGAATCGGGGGCCAACGTCCTGACTTTC	CSVTGESGANVLTF
.	TRBV7-2	TRBJ2-1	.	TGTGCCAGCAGCTTAGAAATTAGCGCGAATTGGTACAATGAGCAGTTCTTC	CASSLEISANWYNEQFF
few	TRBV19	TRBJ1-5	TRBD1	TGTGCCAGAGATTTAGGACAGGGTGAAGATCAGCCCCAGCATTTT	CARDLGQGEDQPQHF
.	TRBV24-1	TRBJ2-2	TRBD1	TGTGCCACCAGTGATTTGACAGGGGGTGATACCGGGGAGCTGTTTTTT	CATSDLTGGDTGELFF
few	TRBV11-3	TRBJ1-1	.	TGTGCCAGCACCCCTGGCCAATCGGCGGCGAACACTGAAGCTTTCTTT	CASTPGQSAANTEAFF
few	TRBV5-5	TRBJ2-3	.	TGTGCCAGCAGCTTGCTGCGGACTCCAAGCACAGATACGCAGTATTTT	CASSLLRTPSTDTQYF
many	TRBV6-1	TRBJ2-2	TRBD1	TGTGCCAGCAGGTCCCGGACAGGGAATACCGGGGAGCTGTTTTTT	CASRSRTGNTGELFF
.	TRBV7-2	TRBJ2-1	TRBD2	TGTGCCAGCAGCCCGAAGCGGGACTCCTACAATGAGCAGTTCTTC	CASSPKRDSYNEQFF
many	TRBV7-2	TRBJ2-3	TRBD2	TGTGCCAGCAGCTTTCCCACTAGCGGAACTAGCACAGATACGCAGTATTTT	CASSFPTSGTSTDTQYF
many	TRBV6-1	TRBJ1-1	TRBD1	TGTGCCACTGTTCAGGGGGCAGATACTGAAGCTTTCTTT	CATVQGADTEAFF
.	TRBV12-3/TRBV12-4	TRBJ2-5	.	TGTGCCAGCAGTTTGGAGGGGGCAGCAGAGACCCAGTACTTC	CASSLEGAAETQYF
.	TRBV29-1	TRBJ2-1	TRBD1	TGCAGCGTGCAGGGACAGGGATATGAGCAGTTCTTC	CSVQGQGYEQFF
.	TRBV11-3	TRBJ2-1	TRBD2	TGTGCCAGCAGCTCCCCCCCCAGCGGGAGACGTCATGAGCAGTTCTTC	CASSSPPSGRRHEQFF
.	TRBV2	TRBJ1-2	.	TGTGCCAGCAGTGTCCAGAACTATGGCTACACCTTC	CASSVQNYGYTF
many	TRBV6-1	TRBJ1-5	.	TGTGCCAGCAGTGTAGCTCCAGGAGGGAATCAGCCCCAGCATTTT	CASSVAPGGNQPQHF
.	TRBV6-5	TRBJ2-5	.	TGTGCCAGCAGTTACTGGAAAAATGGGGAAACCCAGTACTTC	CASSYWKNGETQYF
.	TRBV12-3/TRBV12-4	TRBJ2-7	.	TGTGCCAGCAGTAGACAGAGTCCCTACGAGCAGTACTTC	CASSRQSPYEQYF
many	TRBV28	TRBJ2-7	.	TGTGCCAGCAGTTCCACACTCGGTTCCTACGAGCAGTACTTC	CASSSTLGSYEQYF
.	TRBV27	TRBJ2-5	.	TGTGCCAGCAGGCCTACCGGGGGAAGCCCCCAAGAGACCCAGTACTTC	CASRPTGGSPQETQYF
.	TRBV3-1	TRBJ1-4	.	TGTGCCAGCAACACGGGTAATGAAAAACTGTTTTTT	CASNTGNEKLFF
many	TRBV7-2	TRBJ1-5	.	TGTGCCAGCAGCCTCGGACCAAGGGAGCCCCAGCATTTT	CASSLGPREPQHF